The 26 T cell receptor beta chains below were found in one sample sequenced in a study of T cell changes during pregnancy in multiple sclerosis. Repertoires were generated with immunoSEQ multiplex PCR, while TCRdb's copy carries only in-frame clones and drops some. The sample lists some 80,000 clones; just under 95% were seen once. The sequencing here drew on peripheral blood, taken in the first trimester of pregnancy. Receptors were obtained from a female donor with multiple sclerosis, enrolled in a pregnancy study.

The rearrangement links TRBV29-1 to TRBJ1-2; possibly TRBD1 for D (5 bases). CDR1 is SQVTM, CDR2 ANQGSEA, per germline. The CDR3 is 13 amino acids. V dropped 7 bases and J dropped 7 bases, with 19 bases sitting between them. CDR3 in DNA: TGCAGCGCCGCAACAACCGGAGGGGTTGGCTACACCTTC. Translated, it gives CSAATTGGVGYTF. The full variable domain, rest sourced from reference TRBV29-1 and TRBJ1-2, is SAVISQKPSRDICQRGTSLTIQCQVDSQVTMMFWYRQQPGQSLTLIATANQGSEATYESGFVIDKFPISRPNLTFSTLTVSNMSPEDSSIYLCSAATTGGVGYTFGSGTRLTVV.

The chain combines TRBV11-2 with TRBJ2-1; 8 nucleotides match TRBD2. Losses at the gene ends were 3 bases for V and 1 base for J; bases not matched to a gene: 5. Germline V gives CDR1 SGHAT, CDR2 FQNNGV. CDR3 size: 16 residues. The CDR3 loop is CASSFYGGGSYNEQFF. CDR3 DNA: TGTGCCAGCAGCTTCTACGGGGGGGGTTCCTACAATGAGCAGTTCTTC.

The V gene is TRBV5-1, the J gene TRBJ1-2; D is perhaps TRBD1 (5 bases). Germline V CDR1 and CDR2: SGHRS, YFSETQ. The CDR3 totals 15 residues. With 1 base removed from V and 5 bases from J, the gap between germline ends came to 15 bases. DNA for the CDR3: TGCGCCAGCAGCTTGTTCTCGGGGGGGATGTATGGCTACACCTTC. It translates to CASSLFSGGMYGYTF.

V usage is TRBV5-5 and J usage is TRBJ2-3; 11 nucleotides match TRBD2. V was pared by 0 bases and J by 2 bases, with 11 bases of the junction left unmatched. This CDR3 has 19 residues. Germline loops: CDR1 SGHKS, CDR2 YYEKEE (reference sequence). CDR3 residues: CASSLGLAGGLGPTDTQYF. Written as DNA, the CDR3 is TGTGCCAGCAGCTTGGGGCTAGCGGGAGGCCTCGGCCCCACAGATACGCAGTATTTT.

V and J are TRBV18 and TRBJ1-3; perhaps TRBD1 as D (6 bases). This CDR3 spans 15 amino acids. V dropped 2 bases and J dropped 4 bases, with 12 bases sitting between them. CDR1 KGHSH and CDR2 LQKENI come from the germline V gene. The CDR3 DNA follows: TGTGCCAGCTCACCAAGCGGGGGCTCCGGAAACACCATATATTTT. This gives the protein CASSPSGGSGNTIYF.

The chain joins TRBV7-2 to TRBJ2-2; 8 nucleotides match TRBD1. The CDR3 extends over 15 amino acids. Germline values: CDR1 SGHTA, CDR2 FQGNSA. V shed 4 bases, J shed 0 bases, and the junction held 1 base outside the gene matches. The CDR3 nucleotides read TGTGCCAGCAGCTACAGGGGGGCGAACACCGGGGAGCTGTTTTTT. Its translation: CASSYRGANTGELFF. The full variable domain, completed using reference TRBV7-2 and TRBJ2-2, is GAGVSQSPSNKVTEKGKDVELRCDPISGHTALYWYRQSLGQGLEFLIYFQGNSAPDKSGLPSDRFSAERTGGSVSTLTIQRTQQEDSAVYLCASSYRGANTGELFFGEGSRLTVL.

The CDR3 region is CASSKTGNGELFF. CDR3 bases: TGCGCCAGCAGCAAGACAGGGAACGGGGAGCTGTTTTTT. This chain joins TRBV5-1 and TRBJ2-2; 7 positions agree with TRBD1. From germline, CDR1 is SGHRS and CDR2 YFSETQ. With V trimmed by 4 bases and J by 7 bases, 4 bases remained unmatched. The CDR3 sequence is 13 residues long.

The V call is TRBV19, the J call TRBJ2-7; tentatively, D is TRBD2 (6 bases). Per germline, CDR1 LNHDA and CDR2 SQIVND (reference sequence). V shed 1 base and J shed 0 bases, with 10 bases lying between them. The CDR3 is made up of 15 amino acids. The CDR3 here is CASSIVADLSYEQYF. DNA for the CDR3: TGTGCCAGTAGTATAGTAGCGGACCTCTCCTACGAGCAGTACTTC.

This chain's CDR3 is CSVEPRTSAQGQETQYF. The CDR3 coding sequence is TGCAGCGTTGAACCCCGGACTAGCGCTCAGGGCCAAGAGACCCAGTACTTC. V is TRBV29-1 and J is TRBJ2-5, with 9 bases matching TRBD2. CDR3 size: 17 residues. Trimming cost V 2 bases and J 1 base; bases outside gene matches: 11. CDR1 is SQVTM and CDR2 is ANQGSEA in the germline V gene.

V and J are TRBV28 and TRBJ1-3, with D unclear. This CDR3 contains 18 residues. The V end lost 4 bases, the J end lost 2 bases, and 21 bases lay between the germline ends. The germline V gene has CDR1 MDHEN and CDR2 SYDVKM. CDR3 region: CASSSQSGMGITGNTIYF. In DNA, the CDR3 is TGTGCCAGCAGTTCTCAATCGGGGATGGGGATAACTGGAAACACCATATATTTT.

CDR3 nucleotide sequence: TGTGCCAGCAGCTCGACAAGGGGGAATTCACCCCTCCACTTT. Translated: CASSSTRGNSPLHF. The rearrangement uses TRBV5-5 and TRBJ1-6; tentatively, D is TRBD1 (6 bases). The CDR3 contains 14 residues. Germline loops: CDR1 SGHKS, CDR2 YYEKEE (reference sequence). Trimming pared 3 bases from V and 7 bases from J, leaving 11 bases between.

This sequence joins TRBV5-8 and TRBJ1-2; D might be TRBD1 (5 bases). In germline, CDR1 is SGHTS, CDR2 YDEGEE. This CDR3 comprises 13 residues. V dropped 2 bases and J dropped 4 bases, with 9 bases sitting between them. CDR3 sequence reads: CASSFSRGYGYTF. CDR3 in DNA: TGTGCCAGCAGCTTTTCTAGGGGCTATGGCTACACCTTC.

The rearrangement joins TRBV10-3 to TRBJ1-2; TRBD1 matches at 9 bases. Germline-derived CDR1 and CDR2 are ENHRY and SYGVKD. This CDR3 comprises 15 residues. V was clipped by 5 bases and J by 0 bases; unmatched bases: 4. CDR3 protein: CAISRGQGSNYGYTF. In nucleotides, the CDR3 is TGTGCCATCAGTCGTGGACAGGGGTCTAACTATGGCTACACCTTC.

This clone appeared a few times. The chain is built from TRBV2 and TRBJ1-5; D possibly corresponds to TRBD1 (6 bases). The V end lost 4 bases, the J end lost 6 bases, and 10 bases lay between the germline ends. The germline V gene encodes CDR1 SNHLY and CDR2 FYNNEI. This CDR3 spans 13 amino acids. The chain's CDR3 is CASSGRGGQPQHF. CDR3 nucleotide sequence: TGTGCCAGCAGTGGAAGGGGGGGTCAGCCCCAGCATTTT.

The rearrangement uses TRBV10-2 and TRBJ2-7, with 8 bases fitting TRBD2. The J segment lost 0 bases and the V segment lost 5 bases, leaving 6 bases of the junction unmatched. Germline V gene data show CDR1 as WSHSY and CDR2 as SAAADI. The CDR3 loop spans 15 amino acids. The CDR3 protein is CASSLSGGRSYEQYF. CDR3 bases: TGCGCCAGCAGTCTCAGCGGGGGCCGCTCCTACGAGCAGTACTTC.

The rearrangement uses TRBV30 and TRBJ2-1; 11 bases are shared with TRBD2. This CDR3 has 19 amino acids. The germline V gene encodes CDR1 GTSNPN and CDR2 SVGIG (reference sequence). V lost 1 base to trimming and J lost 1 base; unmatched junction nucleotides: 12. CDR3 sequence reads: CAWSGLAGLTGGSYNEQFF. DNA of the CDR3: TGTGCCTGGAGTGGACTAGCGGGATTAACTGGGGGGTCCTACAATGAGCAGTTCTTC.

The V gene is TRBV27, the J gene TRBJ2-3, with 7 bases identical to TRBD2. V shed 6 bases, J shed 4 bases, and the junction held 10 bases outside the gene matches. CDR1 is MNHEY and CDR2 is SMNVEV in the germline V gene (reference sequence). This CDR3 contains 15 residues. This CDR3 reads CASRFVGGRADTQYF. In nucleotides, the CDR3 is TGTGCCAGCAGATTCGTCGGGGGGAGGGCAGATACGCAGTATTTT.

The chain recombines TRBV14 with TRBJ2-5; D perhaps matches TRBD2 (6 bases). The germline V gene has CDR1 SGHDN and CDR2 FVKESK. V lost 0 bases and J 5 bases, leaving 13 bases between the germline ends. The CDR3 is 15 residues long. The DNA of the CDR3 is TGTGCCAGCAGCCAAGACGACTCGGGGGTGGAGACCCAGTACTTC. The encoded protein is CASSQDDSGVETQYF.

The genes are TRBV29-1 and TRBJ2-2; 9 nucleotides agree with TRBD2. The CDR3 extends over 13 amino acids. V shed 1 base, J shed 8 bases, and the junction held 2 bases outside the gene matches. Germline lookup yields CDR1 SQVTM and CDR2 ANQGSEA. CDR3 DNA sequence: TGCAGCGTTGAAGTTAGCGGGAGAGGGGAGCTGTTTTTT. Protein product: CSVEVSGRGELFF.

The chain combines TRBV7-7 with TRBJ2-1; D not certain. Germline values: CDR1 SSHAT, CDR2 FNYEAQ (reference sequence). Deletions cut 2 bases from V and 0 bases from J, with 8 bases between. The CDR3 has 15 residues. The chain's CDR3 is CASSLWASSYNEQFF. The CDR3 DNA is TGTGCCAGCAGCTTATGGGCCAGCTCCTACAATGAGCAGTTCTTC. Supplemented by reference TRBV7-7 and TRBJ2-1, the full variable domain reads GAGVSQSPRYKVTKRGQDVTLRCDPISSHATLYWYQQALGQGPEFLTYFNYEAQPDKSGLPSDRFSAERPEGSISTLTIQRTEQRDSAMYRCASSLWASSYNEQFFGPGTRLTVL.

The chain employs TRBV7-6 and TRBJ2-7; 8 bases align to TRBD2. J gave up 4 bases and V 4 bases, and 9 bases lay outside the gene matches. Germline V gene sequence: CDR1 SGHVS, CDR2 FNYEAQ. The CDR3 has 15 amino acids. The CDR3 is CASSSTSGRFYEQYF. The DNA for the CDR3 is TGTGCCAGCAGCTCCACTAGCGGTAGATTTTACGAGCAGTACTTC.

The chain recombines TRBV30 with TRBJ2-1; TRBD1 is a possible D gene (7 bases). This CDR3 contains 14 residues. The V gene's germline CDR1 is GTSNPN and CDR2 SVGIG (reference sequence). Trimming shortened V by 0 bases and J by 10 bases, and 16 bases separated the two germline ends. This chain's CDR3 is CAWSVGRGRGEQFF. For the CDR3, the DNA is TGTGCCTGGAGTGTAGGGCGGGGCAGGGGGGAGCAGTTCTTC. Drawing the rest from reference TRBV30 and TRBJ2-1, the complete variable domain is SQTIHQWPATLVQPVGSPLSLECTVEGTSNPNLYWYRQAAGRGLQLLFYSVGIGQISSEVPQNLSASRPQDRQFILSSKKLLLSDSGFYLCAWSVGRGRGEQFFGPGTRLTVL.

The chain uses TRBV6-4 and TRBJ2-2; D is unresolved. This CDR3 has 14 residues. Deletions cut 6 bases from V and 1 base from J, with 9 bases between. The germline gives CDR1 MRHNA, CDR2 SNTAGT. The CDR3 region is CASRVSRNTGELFF. The CDR3 nucleotides are TGTGCCAGCAGAGTATCGAGGAACACCGGGGAGCTGTTTTTT.

This sequence joins TRBV28 and TRBJ2-6, with D uncertain. The germline V gene has CDR1 MDHEN and CDR2 SYDVKM. Trimming pared 6 bases from V and 1 base from J, leaving 7 bases between. CDR3 length: 14 residues. The CDR3 protein is CASSEHSGANVLTF. In DNA form, the CDR3 reads TGTGCCAGCAGCGAGCATTCTGGGGCCAACGTCCTGACTTTC.

This clone was picked up many times. The V call is TRBV28, the J call TRBJ1-2; 8 positions agree with TRBD1. This CDR3 comprises 16 residues. Unmatched junction bases numbered 10, after V lost 5 bases and J lost 2 bases. Germline-derived CDR1 and CDR2 are MDHEN and SYDVKM. CDR3 nucleotides: TGTGCCAGCAGTCCCCTTGCAGGGGGCGACAACTATGGCTACACCTTC. Its translation: CASSPLAGGDNYGYTF.

The V and J genes are TRBV6-5 and TRBJ2-7, with TRBD2 matching 7 bases. Trimming took 0 bases from V and 0 from J; bases not matched to a gene: 5. Germline assignment: CDR1 MNHEY and CDR2 SVGAGI. The CDR3 runs 16 residues. CDR3 sequence: CASSYSRASGSYEQYF. CDR3 nucleotide sequence: TGTGCCAGCAGTTACTCACGGGCTAGCGGCTCCTACGAGCAGTACTTC.